This TCR beta chain appears in the sequencing data of a study of blood T cell repertoires in COVID-19. Study-wide context: Acute and convalescent COVID-19 samples came from the United States, Italy and Spain.

The CDR3 extends over 12 amino acids. The germline V gene has CDR1 SEHNR and CDR2 FQNEAQ (reference sequence). The V gene lost 5 bases and the J gene lost 0 bases, with 5 bases spanning the gap. By its share, this clone is medium-sized (0.01 to 0.1%). As handled by the study authors: Using reference gene primer amplification, nucleated cell counts were estimated. Measured with immunoSEQ multiplex PCR; TCRdb has only the in-frame clones, and not every one. The V and J calls and clone size come from that table; D and trimming were worked out from the DNA. The sample has about 56,000 clones, 72% seen once.

This receptor was obtained from a woman aged 70 to 79 with COVID-19, enrolled during active disease. V and J are TRBV7-9 and TRBJ2-7; D not resolved. Material for sequencing was peripheral blood. CDR3 DNA: TGTGCCAGCAGCCCGAGCTCCTACGAGCAGTACTTC. Amino acids: CASSPSSYEQYF.